This passage covers 23 T cell receptor beta chains from one sample sequenced in a study of blood T cell repertoires in COVID-19. Only in-frame clones appear in the TCRdb table, and some are missing; sequencing was by immunoSEQ multiplex PCR. The sample shows 150,000 to 200,000 clones, roughly 93% of them seen only once. Material: peripheral blood. The receptors originated from a woman aged 55 to 70 with COVID-19, enrolled during active disease.

The chain employs TRBV20-1 and TRBJ2-6; 8 nucleotides match TRBD1. Germline values: CDR1 DFQATT, CDR2 SNEGSKA (reference sequence). The CDR3 extends over 15 amino acids. Trimming at V came to 3 bases and at J to 3 bases, leaving 4 bases not matched to a gene. Written as DNA, the CDR3 is TGCAGTGCTAGTCAGGGGGCGCGTGGGGCCAACGTCCTGACTTTC. It encodes CSASQGARGANVLTF.

The rearrangement joins TRBV30 to TRBJ1-1; maybe TRBD1 (6 bases). Germline assignment: CDR1 GTSNPN and CDR2 SVGIG (reference sequence). CDR3 length: 13 residues. Trimming removed 5 bases from V and 0 bases from J, with 10 bases in between. The CDR3 loop is CAWPDSMNTEAFF. DNA for the CDR3: TGTGCCTGGCCGGACAGCATGAACACTGAAGCTTTCTTT.

The chain is built from TRBV11-2 and TRBJ2-6; D is unresolved. V shed 2 bases and J shed 0 bases, with 8 bases lying between them. Germline V gene data show CDR1 as SGHAT and CDR2 as FQNNGV. This CDR3 comprises 16 residues. CDR3 DNA: TGTGCCAGCAGCTTACAAGCCCTCTCTGGGGCCAACGTCCTGACTTTC. Its translation: CASSLQALSGANVLTF.

The chain uses TRBV18 and TRBJ1-2; 8 positions agree with TRBD1. The CDR3 is made up of 16 amino acids. With V trimmed by 3 bases and J by 5 bases, 11 bases remained unmatched. Germline V gene data show CDR1 as KGHSH and CDR2 as LQKENI. CDR3 DNA sequence: TGTGCCAGCTCACCTCTGGGCAGGGGGCCTGCTTATGGCTACACCTTC. This codes for CASSPLGRGPAYGYTF.

This chain uses TRBV6-5 with TRBJ1-6; the D is unclear. The germline gives CDR1 MNHEY, CDR2 SVGAGI. This CDR3 contains 15 residues. The V gene lost 2 bases and the J gene lost 6 bases, with 11 bases spanning the gap. CDR3 bases: TGTGCCAGCAGTTACCCAGCTTCGGGTAATTCACCCCTCCACTTT. It yields the protein CASSYPASGNSPLHF.

The rearrangement joins TRBV5-4 to TRBJ1-2, with 7 nucleotides matching TRBD1. The J segment lost 4 bases and the V segment lost 4 bases, leaving 7 bases of the junction unmatched. The CDR3 spans 14 residues. Looked up from germline, CDR1 is SGHNT and CDR2 is YYREEE (reference sequence). Here the CDR3 reads CASSLRQGSYGYTF. DNA for the CDR3: TGTGCCAGCAGCCTAAGACAGGGATCCTATGGCTACACCTTC.

The chain joins TRBV6-6 to TRBJ2-5; 9 positions agree with TRBD2. This CDR3 has 16 residues. The ends lost 2 bases at V and 5 bases at J; junction bases unmatched: 9. Per the germline V gene, CDR1 is MNHNY and CDR2 is SVGAGI (reference sequence). The CDR3 DNA reads TGTGCCAGCAGTTACAGGGGCGGGGGGGCCTTGGAGACCCAGTACTTC. Amino acid sequence: CASSYRGGGALETQYF.

This rearrangement joins TRBV9 to TRBJ2-1; D perhaps matches TRBD1 (6 bases). The length of the CDR3 is 12 residues. Looked up from germline, CDR1 is SGDLS and CDR2 is YYNGEE. The V end was cut by 3 bases, the J end by 9 bases, with 10 bases between. DNA for the CDR3: TGTGCCAGCAGCGCCGGGACATTTGAGCAGTTCTTC. Translating it yields CASSAGTFEQFF. The entire variable domain, with the rest obtained from reference TRBV9 and TRBJ2-1, is as follows: DSGVTQTPKHLITATGQRVTLRCSPRSGDLSVYWYQQSLDQGLQFLIQYYNGEERAKGNILERFSAQQFPDLHSELNLSSLELGDSALYFCASSAGTFEQFFGPGTRLTVL.

The V call is TRBV5-1, the J call TRBJ1-4; the D gene is possibly TRBD1 (6 bases). V lost 4 bases, J lost 5 bases, and 12 bases lay in between. Germline CDR1 reads SGHRS; CDR2 reads YFSETQ. The CDR3 runs 14 residues. CDR3 DNA sequence: TGCGCCAGCAGCATACAGGGCGGGAATGAAAAACTGTTTTTT. Residues: CASSIQGGNEKLFF.

The chain recombines TRBV24-1 with TRBJ2-7; TRBD1 is a possible D gene (5 bases). This CDR3 region has 14 residues. From germline, CDR1 is KGHDR and CDR2 SFDVKD. The germline V and J ends were trimmed by 4 bases and 3 bases, with 12 bases remaining between them. CDR3 coding DNA: TGTGCCACCAGTGAGGTCAGGGTATACTACGAGCAGTACTTC. Protein product: CATSEVRVYYEQYF.

The rearrangement uses TRBV12-3 or TRBV12-4 and TRBJ1-4; 8 bases are shared with TRBD1. With V trimmed by 8 bases and J by 8 bases, 7 bases remained unmatched. The CDR3 is made up of 13 amino acids. The chain's CDR3 is CASQTGEGEKLFF. CDR3 sequence (DNA): TGTGCCAGCCAGACAGGGGAAGGGGAAAAACTGTTTTTT.

The chain combines TRBV4-3 with TRBJ1-1; perhaps TRBD1 as D (6 bases). The germline CDR1 and CDR2 sequences are LGHNA and YSLEER. V lost 2 bases to trimming and J lost 4 bases, with 14 bases between them. CDR3 length equals 15 residues. CDR3 nucleotides: TGCGCCAGCAGCCAATCGGACAGTAGTATCACTGAAGCTTTCTTT. Its translation: CASSQSDSSITEAFF.

The chain is built from TRBV6-2 or TRBV6-3 and TRBJ2-7; 7 nucleotides line up with TRBD2. The junction had 3 bases not matched to a gene; V was cut back by 4 bases and J by 3 bases. This CDR3 has 13 amino acids. Germline CDR1 reads MNHEY; CDR2 reads SVGEGT. The CDR3 DNA is TGTGCCAGCAGTTGGGGGGGTTTCTACGAGCAGTACTTC. Amino acid sequence: CASSWGGFYEQYF.

This chain connects TRBV30 to TRBJ1-5; 8 bases align to TRBD1. Germline assignment: CDR1 GTSNPN and CDR2 SVGIG (reference sequence). The CDR3 is 14 amino acids. The V and J ends lost 7 bases and 6 bases, in that order; junction bases with no gene match: 11. The CDR3 DNA follows: TGTGCCTCCGACCAAGGACAGGGTTTTCAGCCCCAGCATTTT. Protein product: CASDQGQGFQPQHF.

The CDR3 DNA reads TGTGCCAGCAGCTTAGAACAGTATAATTCACCCCTCCACTTT. Its protein product is CASSLEQYNSPLHF. The chain links TRBV7-9 to TRBJ1-6; D is unclear. Trimming left V 1 base short and J 4 bases short, with 5 bases between. Per germline, CDR1 SEHNR and CDR2 FQNEAQ (reference sequence). The CDR3 spans 14 residues.

The chain combines TRBV7-8 with TRBJ1-2; perhaps TRBD1 as D (6 bases). Trimming removed 2 bases at V and 2 bases at J, with 21 bases between. The germline V gene has CDR1 SGHVS and CDR2 FQNEAQ. This CDR3 is built from 18 residues. CDR3 sequence: CASSLISHRAGGNYGYTF. The CDR3 DNA reads TGTGCCAGCAGCTTAATTTCCCACAGGGCAGGTGGGAACTATGGCTACACCTTC.

The chain employs TRBV18 and TRBJ1-2; maybe TRBD1 (5 bases). The germline V gene encodes CDR1 KGHSH and CDR2 LQKENI. Between the trimmed V and J ends, which lost 1 base and 4 bases, there was a span of 10 bases. The CDR3 consists of 14 residues. CDR3 nucleotide sequence: TGTGCCAGCTCACCACTGACAGAAGCCTATGGCTACACCTTC. This gives the protein CASSPLTEAYGYTF.

The V gene is TRBV28, the J gene TRBJ2-2; 10 nucleotides agree with TRBD2. Losses at the gene ends were 0 bases for V and 2 bases for J; bases not matched to a gene: 9. The CDR3 totals 19 residues. Germline values: CDR1 MDHEN, CDR2 SYDVKM. CDR3 protein: CASSLWPSGGYLNTGELFF. CDR3 in DNA: TGTGCCAGCAGTTTATGGCCTAGCGGGGGATATCTTAACACCGGGGAGCTGTTTTTT.

V gene TRBV6-5 combines with J gene TRBJ2-1; D is perhaps TRBD1 (5 bases). The CDR3 is 14 residues long. Germline lookup yields CDR1 MNHEY and CDR2 SVGAGI. V was pared by 6 bases and J by 5 bases, with 14 bases between. CDR3 residues: CASSSRTPNNEQFF. Here the CDR3 DNA reads TGTGCCAGCAGCTCAAGGACACCCAACAATGAGCAGTTCTTC.

The rearrangement links TRBV5-1 to TRBJ1-4; 10 nucleotides align to TRBD1. The V gene end was trimmed by 1 base and the J gene end by 5 bases; junction bases not matched to a gene: 5. The germline gives CDR1 SGHRS, CDR2 YFSETQ. The CDR3 covers 16 residues. This CDR3 reads CASSLNGDRGNEKLFF. DNA for the CDR3: TGCGCCAGCAGCTTGAACGGGGACAGGGGAAATGAAAAACTGTTTTTT.

The J gene is TRBJ1-1, the V gene TRBV11-1; D gene uncertain. V shed 0 bases and J shed 5 bases, with 7 bases lying between them. There are 13 residues in the CDR3. From germline, CDR1 is SGHAT and CDR2 FQDESV (reference sequence). The DNA for the CDR3 is TGTGCCAGCAGCTTAGCTAGTCGTACTGAAGCTTTCTTT. Its protein is CASSLASRTEAFF.

The DNA for the CDR3 is TGTGCCAGCAGCTTTGTACAGGGGGGCATCGAAGCTTTCTTT. Protein product: CASSFVQGGIEAFF. This chain links TRBV7-9 with TRBJ1-1; 8 bases fit TRBD1. Trimming at V came to 3 bases and at J to 8 bases, leaving 8 bases not matched to a gene. The germline V gene has CDR1 SEHNR and CDR2 FQNEAQ (reference sequence). The CDR3 contains 14 residues.

V usage is TRBV29-1 and J usage is TRBJ1-5; 9 bases align to TRBD1. Germline trimming cut 6 bases from V and 4 bases from J; bases unmatched to any gene: 7. The germline gives CDR1 SQVTM, CDR2 ANQGSEA. This CDR3 region has 14 residues. In DNA form, the CDR3 reads TGCAGCGTAGCTGACAGGGGGAGGAATCAGCCCCAGCATTTT. It specifies CSVADRGRNQPQHF. Using reference TRBV29-1 and TRBJ1-5 for the parts outside the CDR3, the full variable domain is SAVISQKPSRDICQRGTSLTIQCQVDSQVTMMFWYRQQPGQSLTLIATANQGSEATYESGFVIDKFPISRPNLTFSTLTVSNMSPEDSSIYLCSVADRGRNQPQHFGDGTRLSIL.